A single sample gave rise to the 15 T cell receptor beta chains below, sequenced in a study of blood T cell repertoires in COVID-19. Using immunoSEQ multiplex PCR, the repertoire was profiled, and TCRdb retains in-frame clones only, with some absent. The table records tens of thousands of clones, about 84% of them present only once. Sequencing used peripheral blood. The receptors were sampled from a man aged 80 or over with active or convalescent COVID-19.

The sample holds a few counts of this clone. The chain links TRBV10-1 to TRBJ2-1, with unresolved D. Germline CDR1 WNHNN, CDR2 SYGVQD (reference sequence). The V end lost 0 bases, the J end lost 6 bases, and 15 bases lay between the germline ends. This CDR3 region has 16 residues. CDR3 sequence reads: CASSESLPPQVNEQFF. The CDR3, as DNA: TGCGCCAGCAGTGAGTCGCTACCGCCGCAGGTCAATGAGCAGTTCTTC.

This rearrangement joins TRBV6-5 to TRBJ1-4; 9 bases are a match to TRBD1. This CDR3 contains 14 residues. J was trimmed by 7 bases and V by 7 bases; bases with no gene match: 7. The V gene's germline CDR1 is MNHEY and CDR2 SVGAGI. The CDR3 DNA follows: TGTGCCAGCAAGACCGGGACAGGGCGTGAAAAACTGTTTTTT. Protein sequence: CASKTGTGREKLFF.

The chain combines TRBV27 with TRBJ2-3; 10 positions match TRBD1. The CDR3 extends over 17 amino acids. V shed 5 bases and J 2 bases; nucleotides not matched to a gene: 10. The V gene's germline CDR1 is MNHEY and CDR2 SMNVEV (reference sequence). The CDR3 loop is CASSLRTGGFYTDTQYF. CDR3 bases: TGTGCCAGCAGTCTCCGGACAGGGGGTTTCTACACAGATACGCAGTATTTT.

CDR3 sequence: CSAKLITGYGTYGYTF. CDR3 DNA: TGCAGCGCCAAACTAATAACAGGGTACGGGACCTATGGCTACACCTTC. The chain couples TRBV29-1 to TRBJ1-2; TRBD1 might be the D (6 bases). This CDR3 region has 16 residues. Trimming shortened V by 7 bases and J by 4 bases, and 25 bases separated the two germline ends. Germline V gene sequence: CDR1 SQVTM, CDR2 ANQGSEA.

The chain has TRBV11-2 and TRBJ2-2, with D possibly TRBD1 on 6 matching bases. The CDR3 totals 15 residues. Germline CDR1 and CDR2: SGHAT and FQNNGV. V gave up 5 bases and J gave up 3 bases, with 13 bases separating them. CDR3 region: CASSPTGSDTGELFF. The CDR3 DNA follows: TGTGCCAGCAGCCCAACAGGGAGCGACACCGGGGAGCTGTTTTTT.

The chain combines TRBV11-3 with TRBJ1-2; D may be TRBD1 (6 bases). The germline V and J ends were trimmed by 0 bases and 9 bases, with 11 bases remaining between them. CDR1 is SGHNT, CDR2 YENEEA, per germline. CDR3 length equals 13 residues. CDR3 coding DNA: TGTGCCAGCAGCTTAGACCGCAGGGGATGCTACACCTTC. This translates into CASSLDRRGCYTF. Full variable domain (remainder filled in from reference TRBV11-3 and TRBJ1-2): EAGVVQSPRYKIIEKKQPVAFWCNPISGHNTLYWYLQNLGQGPELLIRYENEEAVDDSQLPKDRFSAERLKGVDSTLKIQPAELGDSAVYLCASSLDRRGCYTFGSGTRLTVV.

This sequence joins TRBV18 and TRBJ2-1, with D possibly TRBD1 on 5 matching bases. The CDR3 loop spans 15 amino acids. Germline CDR1 KGHSH, CDR2 LQKENI. Trimming stripped 3 bases from V and 7 bases from J, with 16 bases between. Written as DNA, the CDR3 is TGTGCCAGCTCACCGGGGCAGGTCTCACGGAATGAGCAGTTCTTC. Its translation is CASSPGQVSRNEQFF.

The chain joins TRBV19 to TRBJ2-2, with a possible D match to TRBD1 (5 bases). Germline V lookup: CDR1 LNHDA, CDR2 SQIVND (reference sequence). The V gene lost 7 bases and the J gene lost 5 bases, with 14 bases spanning the gap. The CDR3 runs to 14 residues. The DNA of the CDR3 is TGTGCCAGTACCATCGACAGTGAAACCGGGGAGCTGTTTTTT. Residues: CASTIDSETGELFF.

A single count supports this clone. This chain uses TRBV6-6 with TRBJ1-2; TRBD1 aligns across 11 bases. Germline V CDR1 and CDR2: MNHNY, SVGAGI (reference sequence). CDR3 length equals 14 residues. V shed 6 bases, J shed 4 bases, and the junction held 4 bases outside the gene matches. This CDR3 reads CASRTGQGVYGYTF. DNA of the CDR3: TGTGCCAGCAGAACGGGACAGGGGGTCTATGGCTACACCTTC.

This chain uses TRBV5-1 with TRBJ2-5, with a weak D call TRBD1 (8 bases). V lost 6 bases and J 3 bases, leaving 18 bases between the germline ends. The CDR3 is made up of 15 amino acids. CDR1 is SGHRS and CDR2 is YFSETQ in the germline V gene. The CDR3 spells CASTARTGREETQYF. DNA of the CDR3: TGCGCCAGCACCGCCCGGACAGGGAGGGAAGAGACCCAGTACTTC.

The chain is built from TRBV3-1 (or the pseudogene TRBV3-2) and TRBJ2-1, with 13 bases fitting TRBD2. Germline loops: CDR1 LGHDT, CDR2 YNNKEL (reference sequence). CDR3 length equals 16 residues. The junction had 5 bases not matched to a gene; V was cut back by 0 bases and J by 9 bases. CDR3 sequence: CASSQDTSGGEGEQFF. The DNA of the CDR3 is TGTGCCAGCAGCCAAGATACTAGCGGGGGGGAGGGTGAGCAGTTCTTC.

The chain employs TRBV24-1 and TRBJ1-2, with D tentatively TRBD1 (6 bases). Germline CDR1 KGHDR, CDR2 SFDVKD. This CDR3 contains 13 residues. The germline V and J ends were trimmed by 4 bases and 4 bases, with 9 bases remaining between them. Written as DNA, the CDR3 is TGTGCCACCAGTGAAACGGACAGCTATGGCTACACCTTC. It encodes CATSETDSYGYTF.

V usage is TRBV5-1 and J usage is TRBJ1-2; possibly TRBD1 for D (6 bases). CDR3 length equals 16 residues. V gave up 4 bases and J gave up 4 bases, with 20 bases separating them. CDR1 and CDR2 from the germline V gene are SGHRS and YFSETQ. As DNA, the CDR3 is TGCGCCAGCAGCCGCGACGGGATACAGGGTACCTATGGCTACACCTTC. Translation gives CASSRDGIQGTYGYTF.

This clone was counted only a few times. V is TRBV7-9 and J is TRBJ2-5; D is ambiguous. Per the germline V gene, CDR1 is SEHNR and CDR2 is FQNEAQ (reference sequence). V was clipped by 2 bases and J by 1 base, with 8 bases between them. CDR3 size: 14 residues. Here the CDR3 DNA reads TGTGCCAGCAGCTTATACGGAGCCCAAGAGACCCAGTACTTC. Protein: CASSLYGAQETQYF.

V is TRBV20-1 and J is TRBJ1-1, with 11 bases fitting TRBD1. Trimming cost V 3 bases and J 3 bases; bases outside gene matches: 6. This CDR3 comprises 15 residues. Looked up from germline, CDR1 is DFQATT and CDR2 is SNEGSKA (reference sequence). CDR3 sequence (DNA): TGCAGTGCTAGTTGGGACAGGGGGACCTACACTGAAGCTTTCTTT. It codes for CSASWDRGTYTEAFF.